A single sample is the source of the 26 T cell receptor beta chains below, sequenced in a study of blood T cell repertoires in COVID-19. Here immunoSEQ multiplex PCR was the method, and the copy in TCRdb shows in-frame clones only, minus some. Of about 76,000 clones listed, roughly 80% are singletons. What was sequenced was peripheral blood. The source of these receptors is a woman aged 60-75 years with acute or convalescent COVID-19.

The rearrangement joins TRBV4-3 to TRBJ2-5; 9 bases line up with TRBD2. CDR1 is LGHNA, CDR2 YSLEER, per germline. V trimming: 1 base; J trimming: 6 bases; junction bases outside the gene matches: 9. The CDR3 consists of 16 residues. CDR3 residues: CASSQGASGVFQTQYF. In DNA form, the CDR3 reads TGCGCCAGCAGCCAAGGGGCTAGCGGGGTCTTTCAGACCCAGTACTTC.

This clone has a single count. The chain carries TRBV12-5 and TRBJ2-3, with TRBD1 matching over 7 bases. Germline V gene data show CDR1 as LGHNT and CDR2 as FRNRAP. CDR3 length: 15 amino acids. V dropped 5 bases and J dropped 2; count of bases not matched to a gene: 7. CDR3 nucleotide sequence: TGTGCTAGTGGTCGACAGGGCTCCACCACAGATACGCAGTATTTT. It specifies CASGRQGSTTDTQYF.

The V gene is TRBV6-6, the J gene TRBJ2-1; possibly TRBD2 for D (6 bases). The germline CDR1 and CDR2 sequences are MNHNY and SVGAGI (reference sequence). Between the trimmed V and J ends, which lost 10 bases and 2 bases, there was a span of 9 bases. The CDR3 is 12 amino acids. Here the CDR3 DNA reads TGTGCCACCCGGGAGACCTACAATGAGCAGTTCTTC. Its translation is CATRETYNEQFF.

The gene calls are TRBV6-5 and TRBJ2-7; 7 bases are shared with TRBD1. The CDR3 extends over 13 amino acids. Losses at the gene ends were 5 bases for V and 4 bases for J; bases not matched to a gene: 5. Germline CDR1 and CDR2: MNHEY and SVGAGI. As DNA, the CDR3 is TGTGCCAGCAGTCGCAGACAGGGTTACGAGCAGTACGTC. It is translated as CASSRRQGYEQYV.

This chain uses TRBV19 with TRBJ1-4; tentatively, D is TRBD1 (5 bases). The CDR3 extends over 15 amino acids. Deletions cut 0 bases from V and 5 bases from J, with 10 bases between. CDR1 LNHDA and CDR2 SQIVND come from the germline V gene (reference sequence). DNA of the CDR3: TGTGCCAGTAGTATAGAGCGGGGCGGGAATGAAAAACTGTTTTTT. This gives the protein CASSIERGGNEKLFF.

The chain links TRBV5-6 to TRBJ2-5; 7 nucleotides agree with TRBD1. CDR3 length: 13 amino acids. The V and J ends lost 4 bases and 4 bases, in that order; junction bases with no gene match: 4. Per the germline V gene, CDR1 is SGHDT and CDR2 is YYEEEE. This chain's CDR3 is CASSGGQTETQYF. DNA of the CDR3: TGTGCCAGCAGCGGGGGACAGACAGAGACCCAGTACTTC.

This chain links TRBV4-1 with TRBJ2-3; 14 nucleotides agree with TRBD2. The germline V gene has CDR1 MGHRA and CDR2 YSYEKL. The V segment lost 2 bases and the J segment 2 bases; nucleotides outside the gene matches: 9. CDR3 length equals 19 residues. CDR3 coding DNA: TGCGCCAGCAGCCAAACCCGACTAGCGGGGGGGTTGTACACAGATACGCAGTATTTT. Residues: CASSQTRLAGGLYTDTQYF.

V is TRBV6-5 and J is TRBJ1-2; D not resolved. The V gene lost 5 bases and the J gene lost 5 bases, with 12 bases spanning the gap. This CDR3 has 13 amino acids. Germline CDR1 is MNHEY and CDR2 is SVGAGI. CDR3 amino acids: CASSPGAGYGYTF. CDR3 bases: TGTGCCAGCAGTCCAGGAGCGGGGTATGGCTACACCTTC.

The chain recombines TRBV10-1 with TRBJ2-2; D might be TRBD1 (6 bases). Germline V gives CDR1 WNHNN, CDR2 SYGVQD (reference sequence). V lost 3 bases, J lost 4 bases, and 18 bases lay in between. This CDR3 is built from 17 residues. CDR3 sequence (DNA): TGCGCCAGCAGTGATACCGCCCCAGGGGCTCTCACCGGGGAGCTGTTTTTT. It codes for CASSDTAPGALTGELFF.

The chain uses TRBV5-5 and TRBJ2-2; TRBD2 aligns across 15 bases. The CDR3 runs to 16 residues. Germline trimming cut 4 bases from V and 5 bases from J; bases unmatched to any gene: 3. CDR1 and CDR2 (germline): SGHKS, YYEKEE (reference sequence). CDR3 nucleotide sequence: TGTGCCAGCAGCCGAGGACTAGCGGGGGGGACCGGGGAGCTGTTTTTT. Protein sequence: CASSRGLAGGTGELFF. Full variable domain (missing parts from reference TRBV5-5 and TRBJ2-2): DAGVTQSPTHLIKTRGQQVTLRCSPISGHKSVSWYQQVLGQGPQFIFQYYEKEERGRGNFPDRFSARQFPNYSSELNVNALLLGDSALYLCASSRGLAGGTGELFFGEGSRLTVL.

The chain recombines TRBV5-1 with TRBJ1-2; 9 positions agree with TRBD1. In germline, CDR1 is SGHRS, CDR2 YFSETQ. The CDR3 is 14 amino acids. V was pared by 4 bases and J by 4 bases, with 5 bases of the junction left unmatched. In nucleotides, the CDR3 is TGCGCCAGCAGCACGGACAGGGGCCTCTATGGCTACACCTTC. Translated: CASSTDRGLYGYTF.

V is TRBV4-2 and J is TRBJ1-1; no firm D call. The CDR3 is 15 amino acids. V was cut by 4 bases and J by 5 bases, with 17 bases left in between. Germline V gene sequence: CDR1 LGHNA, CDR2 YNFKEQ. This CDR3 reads CASSRAGSEGTEAFF. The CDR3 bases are TGTGCCAGCAGCCGGGCCGGGTCCGAGGGAACTGAAGCTTTCTTT.

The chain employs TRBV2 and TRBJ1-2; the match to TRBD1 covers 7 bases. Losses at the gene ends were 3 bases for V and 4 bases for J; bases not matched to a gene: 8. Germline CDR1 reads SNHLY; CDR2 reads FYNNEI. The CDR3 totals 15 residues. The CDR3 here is CASSDVGGAGYGYTF. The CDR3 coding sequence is TGTGCCAGCAGTGATGTAGGGGGCGCCGGCTATGGCTACACCTTC.

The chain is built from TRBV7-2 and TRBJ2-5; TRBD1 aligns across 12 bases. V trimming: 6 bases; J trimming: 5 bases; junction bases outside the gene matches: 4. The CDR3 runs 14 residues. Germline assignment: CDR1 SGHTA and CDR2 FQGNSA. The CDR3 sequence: CASRGQGAWETQYF. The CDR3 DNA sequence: TGTGCCAGCAGGGGACAGGGGGCATGGGAGACCCAGTACTTC.

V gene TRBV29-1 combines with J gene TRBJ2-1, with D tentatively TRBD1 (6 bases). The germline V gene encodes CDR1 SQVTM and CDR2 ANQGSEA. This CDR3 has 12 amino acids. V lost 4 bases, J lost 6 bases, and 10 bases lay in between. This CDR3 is CSVVRGGNEQFF. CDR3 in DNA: TGCAGCGTTGTACGAGGGGGCAATGAGCAGTTCTTC.

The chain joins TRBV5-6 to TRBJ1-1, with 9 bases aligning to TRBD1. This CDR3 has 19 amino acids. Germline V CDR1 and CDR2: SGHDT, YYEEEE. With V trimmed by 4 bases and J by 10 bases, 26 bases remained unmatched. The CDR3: CASSGTGTGTSDGAFGAFF. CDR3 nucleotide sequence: TGTGCCAGCAGCGGGACCGGGACAGGGACTTCGGATGGGGCCTTCGGAGCTTTCTTT.

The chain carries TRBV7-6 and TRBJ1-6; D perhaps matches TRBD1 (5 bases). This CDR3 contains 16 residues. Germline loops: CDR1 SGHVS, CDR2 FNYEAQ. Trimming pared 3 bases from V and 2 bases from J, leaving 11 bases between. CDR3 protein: CASSFGTPPYNSPLHF. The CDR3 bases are TGTGCCAGCAGCTTCGGGACTCCACCCTATAATTCACCCCTCCACTTT.

CDR3 amino acids: CASSSSGGAYNEQFF. CDR3 coding DNA: TGTGCCAGCAGTAGTAGCGGGGGAGCGTACAATGAGCAGTTCTTC. The chain has TRBV6-2 or TRBV6-3 and TRBJ2-1; 9 nucleotides agree with TRBD2. Germline loops: CDR1 MNHEY, CDR2 SVGEGT. This CDR3 is built from 15 residues. V shed 5 bases and J 4 bases; nucleotides not matched to a gene: 6.

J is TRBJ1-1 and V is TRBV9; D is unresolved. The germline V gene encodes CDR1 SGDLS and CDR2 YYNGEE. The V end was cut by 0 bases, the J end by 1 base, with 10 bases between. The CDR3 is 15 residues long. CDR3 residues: CASSVGSVGNTEAFF. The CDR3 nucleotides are TGTGCCAGCAGCGTAGGATCTGTCGGGAACACTGAAGCTTTCTTT.

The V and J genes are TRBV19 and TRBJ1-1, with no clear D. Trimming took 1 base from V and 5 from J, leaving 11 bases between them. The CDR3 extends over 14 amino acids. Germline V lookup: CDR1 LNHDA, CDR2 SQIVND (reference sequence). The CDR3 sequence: CASSIVALETEAFF. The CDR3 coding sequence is TGTGCCAGTAGTATAGTAGCCCTGGAGACTGAAGCTTTCTTT.

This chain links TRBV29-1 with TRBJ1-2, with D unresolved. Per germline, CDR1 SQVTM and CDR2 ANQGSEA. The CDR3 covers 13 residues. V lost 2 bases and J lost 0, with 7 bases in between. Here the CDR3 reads CSVEFPANYGYTF. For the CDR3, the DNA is TGCAGCGTTGAATTTCCAGCTAACTATGGCTACACCTTC.

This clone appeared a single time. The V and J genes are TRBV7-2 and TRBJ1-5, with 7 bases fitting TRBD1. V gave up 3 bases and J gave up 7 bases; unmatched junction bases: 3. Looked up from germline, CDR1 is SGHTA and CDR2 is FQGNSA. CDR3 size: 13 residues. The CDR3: CASSFGTAQPQHF. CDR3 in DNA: TGTGCCAGCAGCTTTGGGACAGCGCAGCCCCAGCATTTT.

CDR3 amino acids: CASSESKWEGLGTDTQYF. The CDR3 nucleotides read TGTGCCAGCAGTGAGTCTAAGTGGGAGGGGCTTGGGACAGATACGCAGTATTTT. The V call is TRBV6-1, the J call TRBJ2-3; TRBD2 matches 7 bases. Germline assignment: CDR1 MNHNS and CDR2 SASEGT. There are 18 residues in the CDR3. The V segment lost 3 bases and the J segment 3 bases; nucleotides outside the gene matches: 15.

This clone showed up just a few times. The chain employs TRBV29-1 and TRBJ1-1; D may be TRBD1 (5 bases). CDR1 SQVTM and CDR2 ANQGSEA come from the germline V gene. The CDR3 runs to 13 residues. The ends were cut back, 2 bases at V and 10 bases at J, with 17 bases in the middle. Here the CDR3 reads CSVERGISLGAFF. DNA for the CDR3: TGCAGCGTTGAAAGGGGTATCTCCCTCGGAGCTTTCTTT.

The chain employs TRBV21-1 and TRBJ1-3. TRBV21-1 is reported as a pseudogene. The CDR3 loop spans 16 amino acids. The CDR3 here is CASSKVDGDSGNTIYF. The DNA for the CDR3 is TGTGCCAGCAGCAAAGTTGACGGAGACTCTGGAAACACCATATATTTT.

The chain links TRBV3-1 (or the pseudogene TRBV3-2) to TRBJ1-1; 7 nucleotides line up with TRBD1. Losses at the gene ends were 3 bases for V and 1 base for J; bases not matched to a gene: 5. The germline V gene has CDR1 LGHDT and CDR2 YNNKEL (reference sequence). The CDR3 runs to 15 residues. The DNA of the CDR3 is TGTGCCAGCAGCCAGGGACAGAGATCGAACACTGAAGCTTTCTTT. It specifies CASSQGQRSNTEAFF.